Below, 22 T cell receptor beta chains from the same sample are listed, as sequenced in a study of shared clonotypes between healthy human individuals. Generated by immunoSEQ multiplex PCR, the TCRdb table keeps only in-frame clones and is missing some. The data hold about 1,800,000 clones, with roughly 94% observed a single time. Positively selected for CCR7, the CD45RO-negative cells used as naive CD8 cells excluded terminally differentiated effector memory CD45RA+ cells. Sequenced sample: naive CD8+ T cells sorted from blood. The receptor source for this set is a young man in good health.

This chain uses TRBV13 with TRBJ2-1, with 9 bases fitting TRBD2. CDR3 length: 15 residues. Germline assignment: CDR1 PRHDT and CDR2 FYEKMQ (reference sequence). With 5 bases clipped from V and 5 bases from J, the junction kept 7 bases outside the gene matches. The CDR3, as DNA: TGTGCCAGCAGCCCCCGGACTAGCGACAACAATGAGCAGTTCTTC. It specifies CASSPRTSDNNEQFF.

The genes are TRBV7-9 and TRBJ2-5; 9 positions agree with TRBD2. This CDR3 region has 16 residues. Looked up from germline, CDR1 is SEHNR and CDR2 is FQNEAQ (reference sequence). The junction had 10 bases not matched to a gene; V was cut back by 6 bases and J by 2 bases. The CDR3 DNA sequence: TGTGCCAGCAGTTCAATTAGCGGGGGCCCTCAAGAGACCCAGTACTTC. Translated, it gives CASSSISGGPQETQYF. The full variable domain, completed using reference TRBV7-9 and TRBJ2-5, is DTGVSQNPRHKITKRGQNVTFRCDPISEHNRLYWYRQTLGQGPEFLTYFQNEAQLEKSRLLSDRFSAERPKGSFSTLEIQRTEQGDSAMYLCASSSISGGPQETQYFGPGTRLLVL.

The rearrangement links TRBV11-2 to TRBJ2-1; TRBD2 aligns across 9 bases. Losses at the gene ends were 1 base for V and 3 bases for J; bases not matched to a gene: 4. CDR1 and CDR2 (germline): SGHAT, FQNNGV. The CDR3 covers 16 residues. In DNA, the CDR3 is TGTGCCAGCAGCTTAGTCGGTAGCGGGAGCTACAATGAGCAGTTCTTC. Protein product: CASSLVGSGSYNEQFF. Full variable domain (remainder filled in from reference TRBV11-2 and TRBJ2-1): EAGVAQSPRYKIIEKRQSVAFWCNPISGHATLYWYQQILGQGPKLLIQFQNNGVVDDSQLPKDRFSAERLKGVDSTLKIQPAKLEDSAVYLCASSLVGSGSYNEQFFGPGTRLTVL.

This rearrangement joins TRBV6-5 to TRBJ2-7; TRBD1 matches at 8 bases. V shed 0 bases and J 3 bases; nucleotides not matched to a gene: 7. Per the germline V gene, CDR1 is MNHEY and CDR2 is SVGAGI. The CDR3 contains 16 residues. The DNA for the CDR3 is TGTGCCAGCAGTTACTCGACAGGGGAGACCTTCTACGAGCAGTACTTC. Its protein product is CASSYSTGETFYEQYF.

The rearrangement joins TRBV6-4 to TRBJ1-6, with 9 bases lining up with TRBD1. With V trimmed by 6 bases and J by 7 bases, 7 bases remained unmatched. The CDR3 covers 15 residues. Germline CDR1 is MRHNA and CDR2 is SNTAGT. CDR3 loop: CASSLRTGENSPLHF. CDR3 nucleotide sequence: TGTGCCAGCAGCTTGAGGACAGGGGAAAATTCACCCCTCCACTTT.

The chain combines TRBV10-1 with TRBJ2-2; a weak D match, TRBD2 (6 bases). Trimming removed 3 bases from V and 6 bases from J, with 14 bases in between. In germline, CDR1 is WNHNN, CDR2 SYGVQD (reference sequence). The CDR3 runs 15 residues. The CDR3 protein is CASSESYRGSGELFF. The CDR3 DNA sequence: TGCGCCAGCAGTGAATCGTATCGGGGGTCCGGGGAGCTGTTTTTT.

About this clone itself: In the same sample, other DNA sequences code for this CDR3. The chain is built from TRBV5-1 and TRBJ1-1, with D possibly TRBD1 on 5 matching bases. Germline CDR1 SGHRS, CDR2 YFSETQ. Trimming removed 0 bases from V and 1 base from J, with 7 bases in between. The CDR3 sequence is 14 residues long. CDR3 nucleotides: TGCGCCAGCAGCTTGGTCCAGGGGAACACTGAAGCTTTCTTT. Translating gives CASSLVQGNTEAFF.

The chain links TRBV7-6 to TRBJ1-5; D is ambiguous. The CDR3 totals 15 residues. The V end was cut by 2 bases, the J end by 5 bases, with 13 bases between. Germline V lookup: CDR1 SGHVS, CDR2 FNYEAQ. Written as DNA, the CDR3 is TGTGCCAGCAGCTTATGTTGGGAGAAGGATCAGCCCCAGCATTTT. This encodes CASSLCWEKDQPQHF.

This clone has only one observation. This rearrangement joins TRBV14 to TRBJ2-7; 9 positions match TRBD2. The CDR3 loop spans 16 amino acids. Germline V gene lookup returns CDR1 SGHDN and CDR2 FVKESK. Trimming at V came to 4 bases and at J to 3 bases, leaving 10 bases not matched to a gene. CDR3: CASSPFQTSGDYEQYF. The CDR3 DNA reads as TGTGCCAGCAGCCCATTCCAGACTAGCGGAGACTACGAGCAGTACTTC.

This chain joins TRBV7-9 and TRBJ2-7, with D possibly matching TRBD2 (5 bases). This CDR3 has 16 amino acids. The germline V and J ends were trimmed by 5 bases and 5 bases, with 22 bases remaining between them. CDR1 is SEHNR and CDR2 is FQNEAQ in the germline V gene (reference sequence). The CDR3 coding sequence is TGTGCCAGCAGCCCCGCTTGGACGGAGGTACCCCACGAGCAGTACTTC. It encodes CASSPAWTEVPHEQYF.

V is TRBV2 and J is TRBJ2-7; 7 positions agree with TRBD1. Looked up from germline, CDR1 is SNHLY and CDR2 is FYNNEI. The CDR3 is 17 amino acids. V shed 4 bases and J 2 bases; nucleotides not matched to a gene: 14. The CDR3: CASSVSLPGTAAYEQYF. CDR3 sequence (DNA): TGTGCCAGCAGTGTGAGCTTACCCGGGACAGCAGCCTACGAGCAGTACTTC.

The CDR3: CASSPTGAAHTQYF. Here the CDR3 DNA reads TGTGCCAGCAGCCCGACAGGGGCGGCACATACGCAGTATTTT. This chain joins TRBV7-9 and TRBJ2-3; 8 bases line up with TRBD1. After removal of 5 bases from V and 7 bases from J, the junction contained 8 bases not matched to a gene. Per the germline V gene, CDR1 is SEHNR and CDR2 is FQNEAQ (reference sequence). The CDR3 consists of 14 residues.

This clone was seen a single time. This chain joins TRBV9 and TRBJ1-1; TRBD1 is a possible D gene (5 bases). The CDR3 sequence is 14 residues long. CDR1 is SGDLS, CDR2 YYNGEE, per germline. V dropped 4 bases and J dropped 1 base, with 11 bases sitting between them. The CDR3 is CASSRDGENTEAFF. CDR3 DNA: TGTGCCAGCAGCCGGGACGGAGAGAACACTGAAGCTTTCTTT.

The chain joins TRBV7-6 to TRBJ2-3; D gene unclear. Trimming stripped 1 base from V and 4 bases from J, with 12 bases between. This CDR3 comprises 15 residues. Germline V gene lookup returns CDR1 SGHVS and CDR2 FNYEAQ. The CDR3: CASSLVGEGADTQYF. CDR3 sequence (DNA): TGTGCCAGCAGCTTAGTGGGTGAAGGCGCAGATACGCAGTATTTT.

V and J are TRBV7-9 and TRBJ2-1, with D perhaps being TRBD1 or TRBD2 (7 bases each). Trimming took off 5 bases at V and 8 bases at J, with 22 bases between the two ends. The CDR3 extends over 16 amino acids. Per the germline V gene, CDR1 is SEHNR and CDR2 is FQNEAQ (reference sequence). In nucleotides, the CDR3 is TGTGCCAGCAGCCCGCCCAGGGGGGGTAGCAGGGATGAGCAGTTCTTC. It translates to CASSPPRGGSRDEQFF.

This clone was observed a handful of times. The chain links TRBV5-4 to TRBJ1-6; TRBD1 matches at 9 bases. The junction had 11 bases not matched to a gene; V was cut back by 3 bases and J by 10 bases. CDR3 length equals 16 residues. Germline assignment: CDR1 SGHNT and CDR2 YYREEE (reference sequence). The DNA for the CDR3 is TGTGCCAGCAGCTATGCCCGGGACAGGGAGTTCTCACCCCTCCACTTT. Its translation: CASSYARDREFSPLHF.

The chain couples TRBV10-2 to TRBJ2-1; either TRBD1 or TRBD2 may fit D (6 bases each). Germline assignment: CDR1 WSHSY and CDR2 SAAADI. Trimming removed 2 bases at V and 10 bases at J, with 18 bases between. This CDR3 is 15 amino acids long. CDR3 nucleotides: TGCGCCAGCAGTGAGAGCCCGGGGGCGCCATCCGAGCAGTTCTTC. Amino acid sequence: CASSESPGAPSEQFF.

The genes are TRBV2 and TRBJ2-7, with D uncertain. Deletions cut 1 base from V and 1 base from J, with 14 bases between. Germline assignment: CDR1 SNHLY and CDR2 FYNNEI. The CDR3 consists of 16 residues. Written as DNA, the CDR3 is TGTGCCAGCAGTGAAGGATACGGAGCGACGTCCTACGAGCAGTACTTC. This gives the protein CASSEGYGATSYEQYF.

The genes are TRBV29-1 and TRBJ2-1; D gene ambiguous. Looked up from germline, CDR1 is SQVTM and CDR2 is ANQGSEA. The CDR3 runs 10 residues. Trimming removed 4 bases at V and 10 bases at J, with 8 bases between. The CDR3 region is CSVVWQEQFF. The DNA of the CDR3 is TGCAGCGTTGTTTGGCAGGAGCAGTTCTTC.

CDR3 nucleotide sequence: TGTGCCTGGGGAGGGACAGGGTTAGGGAATGAGCAGTTCTTC. It translates to CAWGGTGLGNEQFF. V gene TRBV30 combines with J gene TRBJ2-1; 9 bases are shared with TRBD1. The V and J ends lost 5 bases and 7 bases, in that order; junction bases with no gene match: 9. Germline CDR1 GTSNPN, CDR2 SVGIG (reference sequence). This CDR3 contains 14 residues.

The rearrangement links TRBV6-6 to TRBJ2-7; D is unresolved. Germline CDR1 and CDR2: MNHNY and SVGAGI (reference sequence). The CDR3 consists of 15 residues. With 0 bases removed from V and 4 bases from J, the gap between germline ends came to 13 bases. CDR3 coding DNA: TGTGCCAGCAGTTACTCCGTCGGTGATAGGTACGAGCAGTACTTC. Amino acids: CASSYSVGDRYEQYF.

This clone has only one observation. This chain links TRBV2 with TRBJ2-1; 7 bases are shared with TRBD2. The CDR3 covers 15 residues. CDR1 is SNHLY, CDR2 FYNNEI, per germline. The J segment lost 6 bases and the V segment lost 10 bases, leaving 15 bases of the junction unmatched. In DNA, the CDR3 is TGTGCCACCCGTGAAGGCAGCGGGATTCCCAATGAGCAGTTCTTC. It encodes CATREGSGIPNEQFF.